This TCR beta chain stems from a study of T-cell memory formation after mild COVID-19. Study in general: There were largely donor-specific TCR clusters.

Findings and limits, study-wide: The finding that pre-infection memory included some responding clones suggested that cross-reactive memory joined. Clones that got smaller from day 15 to 85 had even CD4/CD8, while clones growing later tipped toward CD4+.

About this clonotype itself: Its antigen remains unidentified.

V lost 4 bases and J 4 bases, leaving 14 bases between the germline ends. The CDR3 extends over 15 amino acids. CDR1 SEHNR and CDR2 FQNEAQ come from the germline V gene (reference sequence). Using constant-segment primers, 5'RACE produced TCR alpha and TCR beta cDNA libraries carrying sample barcodes and UMIs. TCRdb processed the 5' RACE reads anew with MiXCR; each CDR3 protein has one entry. The table has roughly 560,000 distinct CDR3 sequences, around 20% seen once; the top ten hold roughly an eighth. This chain uses TRBV7-9 with TRBJ2-1; D remains unclear. This TCR was sampled from an adult woman who had mild COVID-19 (a few samples of this study predate the infection). Cell type and time point are not known. Material: PBMCs or a T cell subset sorted from them (not recorded which). This CDR3 reads CASSWGDTPYNEQFF. The CDR3 nucleotides read TGTGCCAGCAGCTGGGGTGACACGCCGTACAATGAGCAGTTCTTC.